A single sample is the source of the 21 T cell receptor beta chains below, sequenced in a study of T cells in localized non-small cell lung cancer. Sequencing used immunoSEQ multiplex PCR; TCRdb keeps in-frame clones, though not all of them. The sample holds 870 or so clones, approximately 30% seen once. This specimen consisted of lung tumor tissue, obtained before any cancer treatment. The source of these receptors is a woman aged 18-50 years with stage III lung adenocarcinoma.

Only a few counts were recorded for this clone. The V and J genes are TRBV11-3 and TRBJ2-1; no clear D. The CDR3 covers 14 residues. The V end was cut by 2 bases, the J end by 0 bases, with 5 bases between. Per the germline V gene, CDR1 is SGHNT and CDR2 is YENEEA. CDR3 sequence (DNA): TGTGCCAGCAGCTTACAGAGCTCCTACAATGAGCAGTTCTTC. Protein: CASSLQSSYNEQFF.

The V and J genes are TRBV4-1 and TRBJ2-6, with a possible D match to TRBD1 (5 bases). The V gene lost 0 bases and the J gene lost 0 bases, with 6 bases spanning the gap. The germline gives CDR1 MGHRA, CDR2 YSYEKL. The CDR3 is 16 residues long. The CDR3 DNA is TGCGCCAGCAGCCAAGATCAGGGCTCTGGGGCCAACGTCCTGACTTTC. Translation gives CASSQDQGSGANVLTF.

This clone was picked up a small number of times. V gene TRBV15 combines with J gene TRBJ2-6; no reliable D call. V lost 0 bases and J lost 0, with 3 bases in between. The germline gives CDR1 LNHNV, CDR2 YYDKDF (reference sequence). This CDR3 has 15 residues. The CDR3 bases are TGTGCCACCAGCAGAGAGGCCTCTGGGGCCAACGTCCTGACTTTC. It specifies CATSREASGANVLTF.

The chain recombines TRBV19 with TRBJ1-4, with a tentative D call TRBD1 (5 bases). Germline assignment: CDR1 LNHDA and CDR2 SQIVND (reference sequence). V dropped 1 base and J dropped 7 bases, with 13 bases sitting between them. The CDR3 has 15 amino acids. CDR3 sequence: CASSIGYRRSEKLFF. The DNA for the CDR3 is TGTGCCAGTAGTATAGGGTACAGGAGAAGTGAAAAACTGTTTTTT. Looking up the rest from reference TRBV19 and TRBJ1-4 gives the full variable domain: DGGITQSPKYLFRKEGQNVTLSCEQNLNHDAMYWYRQDPGQGLRLIYYSQIVNDFQKGDIAEGYSVSREKKESFPLTVTSAQKNPTAFYLCASSIGYRRSEKLFFGSGTQLSVL.

This clone was observed a handful of times. The V call is TRBV9, the J call TRBJ1-4; TRBD1 might be the D (5 bases). CDR1 and CDR2 from the germline V gene are SGDLS and YYNGEE. This CDR3 is 14 amino acids long. V dropped 9 bases and J dropped 0 bases, with 12 bases sitting between them. CDR3: CATRTRATNEKLFF. CDR3 nucleotide sequence: TGTGCCACCCGGACAAGAGCAACTAATGAAAAACTGTTTTTT.

This chain connects TRBV29-1 to TRBJ2-7; 7 bases line up with TRBD1. With 6 bases clipped from V and 0 bases from J, the junction kept 14 bases outside the gene matches. CDR1 is SQVTM, CDR2 ANQGSEA, per germline. The CDR3 sequence is 16 residues long. CDR3 DNA: TGCAGCGTGCAAGCGCCGGGACAGATTTTCTCCTACGAGCAGTACTTC. Translated, it gives CSVQAPGQIFSYEQYF.

This clone counts as large (0.1 to 1%). The chain links TRBV9 to TRBJ1-3; D not certain. The CDR3 is 16 amino acids. V was pared by 5 bases and J by 4 bases, with 19 bases between. CDR1 and CDR2 (germline): SGDLS, YYNGEE. CDR3 coding DNA: TGTGCCAGCAGTGCTACCCGGGGTGGGCTCGGAAACACCATATATTTT. Translating it yields CASSATRGGLGNTIYF.

In its sample, this clone ranks as medium-sized. The chain joins TRBV11-3 to TRBJ2-5; D possibly corresponds to TRBD2 (5 bases). Germline V gives CDR1 SGHNT, CDR2 YENEEA. Trimming took 3 bases from V and 5 from J, leaving 13 bases between them. The CDR3 covers 14 residues. Here the CDR3 DNA reads TGTGCCAGCAGCTTTATAGGGCGGGCGGAGACCCAGTACTTC. Protein product: CASSFIGRAETQYF.

The chain recombines TRBV6-1 with TRBJ1-5; the D gene is possibly TRBD1 (5 bases). This CDR3 region has 16 residues. The germline V gene has CDR1 MNHNS and CDR2 SASEGT. Between the trimmed V and J ends, which lost 0 bases and 9 bases, there was a span of 18 bases. The CDR3 protein is CASSEAEGHGGRPQHF. In DNA form, the CDR3 reads TGTGCCAGCAGTGAAGCGGAGGGTCACGGGGGGAGGCCCCAGCATTTT.

This clone was seen only a few times. The CDR3 bases are TGTGCCAGCAGTGAAAAGGCCCGGGGCAGGTTCACTGAAGCTTTCTTT. Amino acid sequence: CASSEKARGRFTEAFF. The V and J genes are TRBV9 and TRBJ1-1; a weak D match, TRBD1 (5 bases). The CDR3 loop spans 16 amino acids. CDR1 SGDLS and CDR2 YYNGEE come from the germline V gene. Trimming stripped 5 bases from V and 4 bases from J, with 21 bases between.

The rearrangement uses TRBV5-1 and TRBJ2-1, with unresolved D. V lost 0 bases and J lost 0, with 7 bases in between. The CDR3 is 15 residues long. Germline assignment: CDR1 SGHRS and CDR2 YFSETQ. The CDR3 DNA reads as TGCGCCAGCAGCTTGGATGGCAGCTCCTACAATGAGCAGTTCTTC. Its translation: CASSLDGSSYNEQFF.

The chain combines TRBV9 with TRBJ1-3, with D hard to call. The ends were cut back, 4 bases at V and 7 bases at J, with 9 bases in the middle. The CDR3 consists of 12 residues. Germline CDR1 and CDR2: SGDLS and YYNGEE. The CDR3 DNA sequence: TGTGCCAGCAGCTTAGAAAGTAACACCATATATTTT. Encoded protein: CASSLESNTIYF.

This clone was counted a few times. The chain employs TRBV6-8 and TRBJ1-6, with D perhaps TRBD1 (6 bases). Trimming took 6 bases from V and 7 from J, leaving 10 bases between them. Germline V gene lookup returns CDR1 MNHGY and CDR2 SAAAGT. This CDR3 spans 13 amino acids. The CDR3: CASRRGRNSPLHF. The CDR3 nucleotides are TGTGCCAGCAGGCGGGGGCGGAATTCACCCCTCCACTTT.

J is TRBJ2-1 and V is TRBV19; 8 nucleotides line up with TRBD2. Germline trimming cut 9 bases from V and 6 bases from J; bases unmatched to any gene: 1. The CDR3 has 11 residues. Germline V gives CDR1 LNHDA, CDR2 SQIVND (reference sequence). CDR3 protein: CASGGGNEQFF. The CDR3 DNA sequence: TGTGCCAGCGGGGGGGGCAATGAGCAGTTCTTC.

V is TRBV2 and J is TRBJ2-2; D tentatively reads TRBD1 or TRBD2 (5 bases each). V was shortened by 6 bases and J by 1 base, with 9 bases between the two germline ends. The germline V gene encodes CDR1 SNHLY and CDR2 FYNNEI. This CDR3 has 14 amino acids. This CDR3 is CASRGDGNTGELFF. Here the CDR3 DNA reads TGTGCCAGCAGGGGGGACGGGAACACCGGGGAGCTGTTTTTT. Variable domain in full (rest from reference TRBV2 and TRBJ2-2): EPEVTQTPSHQVTQMGQEVILRCVPISNHLYFYWYRQILGQKVEFLVSFYNNEISEKSEIFDDQFSVERPDGSNFTLKIRSTKLEDSAMYFCASRGDGNTGELFFGEGSRLTVL.

The sample holds one count of this clone. This chain joins TRBV30 and TRBJ1-3, with D hard to call. V gave up 7 bases and J gave up 0 bases, with 13 bases separating them. Germline V gives CDR1 GTSNPN, CDR2 SVGIG (reference sequence). CDR3 length: 14 residues. CDR3 in amino acids: CASFDGDSGNTIYF. The CDR3 region has the DNA TGTGCCTCATTCGACGGGGACTCTGGAAACACCATATATTTT. Variable domain in full (rest from reference TRBV30 and TRBJ1-3): SQTIHQWPATLVQPVGSPLSLECTVEGTSNPNLYWYRQAAGRGLQLLFYSVGIGQISSEVPQNLSASRPQDRQFILSSKKLLLSDSGFYLCASFDGDSGNTIYFGEGSWLTVV.

This CDR3 reads CASSRAGASGANVLTF. CDR3 DNA sequence: TGTGCCAGCAGCCGCGCAGGGGCGTCCGGGGCCAACGTCCTGACTTTC. The rearrangement uses TRBV11-3 and TRBJ2-6, with a possible D match to TRBD1 (6 bases). This CDR3 has 16 residues. V gave up 5 bases and J gave up 4 bases, with 15 bases separating them. The germline V gene has CDR1 SGHNT and CDR2 YENEEA.

There are a few counts of this clone. The rearrangement uses TRBV7-6 and TRBJ1-3; tentatively, D is TRBD1 (5 bases). The CDR3 consists of 15 residues. Germline V gene sequence: CDR1 SGHVS, CDR2 FNYEAQ. The V end lost 1 base, the J end lost 3 bases, and 10 bases lay between the germline ends. The CDR3 DNA follows: TGTGCCAGCAGCTTAGGGGGCGCTTATGGAAACACCATATATTTT. Residues: CASSLGGAYGNTIYF.

This sequence joins TRBV11-3 and TRBJ1-1; D is uncertain. V lost 1 base and J lost 1, with 10 bases in between. This CDR3 is built from 15 residues. Germline loops: CDR1 SGHNT, CDR2 YENEEA. The CDR3 DNA follows: TGTGCCAGCAGCTTAGTGGCTCGTCAGAACACTGAAGCTTTCTTT. Translating gives CASSLVARQNTEAFF.

This clone was counted between two and nine times. V usage is TRBV6-8 and J usage is TRBJ2-7; D may be TRBD2 (5 bases). V lost 7 bases, J lost 0 bases, and 13 bases lay in between. The CDR3 consists of 14 residues. Per germline, CDR1 MNHGY and CDR2 SAAAGT. This CDR3 reads CASTARAVSYEQYF. The CDR3 nucleotides are TGTGCCAGCACCGCGCGGGCGGTCTCCTACGAGCAGTACTTC.

This clone ranks as large. The chain couples TRBV6-8 to TRBJ2-2; TRBD1 agrees at 8 bases. With 0 bases clipped from V and 6 bases from J, the junction kept 0 bases outside the gene matches. This CDR3 is 14 amino acids long. Germline V lookup: CDR1 MNHGY, CDR2 SAAAGT. Here the CDR3 reads CASSYSQGAGELFF. In DNA form, the CDR3 reads TGTGCCAGCAGTTACTCACAGGGGGCCGGGGAGCTGTTTTTT.